This T cell receptor (beta chain) was profiled in a study of response to subunit inactivated influenza vaccine. This CDR3 has 15 residues. V lost 4 bases to trimming and J lost 0 bases, with 10 bases between them. Germline CDR1 and CDR2: SEHNR and FQNEAQ (reference sequence). Broader study findings: It was the authors' suggestion that each seasonal influenza vaccination recruits few new T cells.

A remark on this clonotype: Its antigen is not identified.

MiXCR was run by TCRdb on the RT-PCR reads, yielding one entry per CDR3 protein. The repertoire holds some 800,000 distinct CDR3 sequences, with less than 25% as singletons. The V gene is TRBV7-9, the J gene TRBJ2-1, with D hard to call. The TCR comes from a man aged 45-65 years who received an inactivated influenza vaccine. The input for sequencing was PBMCs from blood, taken around 5 days after vaccination. The CDR3 is CASSSHGSSYNEQFF. The CDR3, as DNA: TGTGCCAGCAGCTCCCACGGTAGCTCCTACAATGAGCAGTTCTTC.